This entry lists 14 T cell receptor beta chains sequenced from one sample in a study of blood T cell repertoires in COVID-19. Profiling relied on immunoSEQ multiplex PCR, and the TCRdb table lists in-frame clones only, not all of them. The sample comprises fewer than 350,000 clones, roughly 86% of which are singletons, and around 8.8% rests with the top ten. The sample taken for sequencing was peripheral blood. Source of these receptors: a man aged 40-49 years with active or convalescent COVID-19.

The rearrangement links TRBV27 to TRBJ1-1; tentatively, D is TRBD1 (6 bases). V was clipped by 2 bases and J by 5 bases, with 9 bases between them. The germline CDR1 and CDR2 sequences are MNHEY and SMNVEV (reference sequence). The CDR3 length is 13 residues. This chain's CDR3 is CASSLQGWTEAFF. The DNA of the CDR3 is TGTGCCAGCAGTTTACAGGGGTGGACTGAAGCTTTCTTT.

The chain has TRBV7-8 and TRBJ1-5, with 9 bases fitting TRBD1. Germline V gene sequence: CDR1 SGHVS, CDR2 FQNEAQ. V lost 5 bases to trimming and J lost 5 bases; unmatched junction nucleotides: 4. This CDR3 is 14 amino acids long. This CDR3 is CASSAGQGHQPQHF. CDR3 nucleotide sequence: TGTGCCAGCAGCGCGGGACAGGGACATCAGCCCCAGCATTTT. Using reference TRBV7-8 and TRBJ1-5 for the parts outside the CDR3, the full variable domain is GAGVSQSPRYKVAKRGQDVALRCDPISGHVSLFWYQQALGQGPEFLTYFQNEAQLDKSGLPSDRFFAERPEGSVSTLKIQRTQQEDSAVYLCASSAGQGHQPQHFGDGTRLSIL.

The rearrangement joins TRBV27 to TRBJ2-7; D perhaps matches TRBD2 (5 bases). The CDR3 consists of 12 residues. Germline V lookup: CDR1 MNHEY, CDR2 SMNVEV (reference sequence). V dropped 6 bases and J dropped 5 bases, with 11 bases sitting between them. CDR3 protein: CASRSRGNEQYF. The CDR3 DNA is TGTGCCAGCAGAAGTCGAGGGAACGAGCAGTACTTC.

The chain couples TRBV19 to TRBJ2-7; 7 bases are a match to TRBD2. This CDR3 comprises 13 residues. The germline V gene encodes CDR1 LNHDA and CDR2 SQIVND (reference sequence). The V gene end was trimmed by 9 bases and the J gene end by 5 bases; junction bases not matched to a gene: 10. The CDR3 loop is CARQRTRGHEQYF. The CDR3 nucleotides are TGTGCCAGGCAAAGGACTAGAGGCCACGAGCAGTACTTC.

J is TRBJ2-1 and V is TRBV29-1; 7 positions agree with TRBD1. Germline CDR1 reads SQVTM; CDR2 reads ANQGSEA. Trimming took 7 bases from V and 0 from J; bases not matched to a gene: 6. The CDR3 runs 14 residues. This CDR3 is CSACSGGSYNEQFF. The CDR3 coding sequence is TGCAGCGCCTGCTCAGGGGGCTCCTACAATGAGCAGTTCTTC.

The chain joins TRBV6-5 to TRBJ1-2; maybe TRBD1 (5 bases). The CDR3 runs 12 residues. V was trimmed by 7 bases and J by 8 bases, leaving 14 bases between them. CDR1 is MNHEY and CDR2 is SVGAGI in the germline V gene. CDR3 sequence reads: CASNNGQGGYTF. The CDR3 DNA follows: TGTGCCAGCAACAACGGACAAGGGGGCTACACCTTC.

The V and J genes are TRBV11-2 and TRBJ2-1, with D perhaps TRBD2 (6 bases). The CDR3 contains 15 residues. The germline V gene has CDR1 SGHAT and CDR2 FQNNGV. Trimming shortened V by 5 bases and J by 5 bases, and 16 bases separated the two germline ends. CDR3 protein: CASSPIRESNNEQFF. In nucleotides, the CDR3 is TGTGCCAGCAGCCCTATCCGGGAGTCGAACAATGAGCAGTTCTTC.

This chain links TRBV5-1 with TRBJ2-2, with a tentative D call TRBD1 (5 bases). The CDR3 consists of 14 residues. Trimming removed 0 bases from V and 7 bases from J, with 10 bases in between. Germline-derived CDR1 and CDR2 are SGHRS and YFSETQ. The CDR3 sequence is CASSLGTSNGELFF. The DNA for the CDR3 is TGCGCCAGCAGCTTGGGGACAAGCAACGGGGAGCTGTTTTTT.

The V gene is TRBV19, the J gene TRBJ2-7, with 9 positions matching TRBD1. This CDR3 is 14 amino acids long. CDR1 is LNHDA and CDR2 is SQIVND in the germline V gene (reference sequence). With V trimmed by 5 bases and J by 4 bases, 6 bases remained unmatched. The CDR3: CASSRTGTGYEQYF. DNA of the CDR3: TGTGCCAGTAGTCGGACCGGGACAGGGTACGAGCAGTACTTC.

The chain is built from TRBV30 and TRBJ2-3, with 9 nucleotides matching TRBD2. Trimming took 2 bases from V and 1 from J; bases not matched to a gene: 4. The CDR3 is 15 amino acids. Germline CDR1 is GTSNPN and CDR2 is SVGIG (reference sequence). The CDR3 is CAWSPSGTRTDTQYF. CDR3 sequence (DNA): TGTGCCTGGAGTCCTAGCGGGACCCGCACAGATACGCAGTATTTT. The variable domain in full, completed from reference TRBV30 and TRBJ2-3, reads SQTIHQWPATLVQPVGSPLSLECTVEGTSNPNLYWYRQAAGRGLQLLFYSVGIGQISSEVPQNLSASRPQDRQFILSSKKLLLSDSGFYLCAWSPSGTRTDTQYFGPGTRLTVL.

This clone came up a few times. The chain uses TRBV3-1 (or the pseudogene TRBV3-2) and TRBJ1-5, with D hard to call. The V end lost 2 bases, the J end lost 0 bases, and 5 bases lay between the germline ends. The CDR3 covers 14 residues. CDR1 LGHDT and CDR2 YNNKEL come from the germline V gene (reference sequence). CDR3: CASSQFNSNQPQHF. Written as DNA, the CDR3 is TGTGCCAGCAGCCAATTTAATAGCAATCAGCCCCAGCATTTT.

This rearrangement joins TRBV7-9 to TRBJ2-7, with 9 positions matching TRBD1. This CDR3 has 13 residues. Germline values: CDR1 SEHNR, CDR2 FQNEAQ (reference sequence). The trim removed 5 bases at V and 3 bases at J, leaving 2 bases unmatched. As DNA, the CDR3 is TGTGCCAGCAGCCTGGACAGGGGCTACGAGCAGTACTTC. It translates to CASSLDRGYEQYF. The variable domain in full, completed from reference TRBV7-9 and TRBJ2-7, reads DTGVSQNPRHKITKRGQNVTFRCDPISEHNRLYWYRQTLGQGPEFLTYFQNEAQLEKSRLLSDRFSAERPKGSFSTLEIQRTEQGDSAMYLCASSLDRGYEQYFGPGTRLTVT.

The chain is built from TRBV30 and TRBJ2-3; TRBD2 matches at 9 bases. Germline V gene data show CDR1 as GTSNPN and CDR2 as SVGIG (reference sequence). The CDR3 is 14 residues long. Trimming at V came to 3 bases and at J to 0 bases, leaving 1 base not matched to a gene. The DNA of the CDR3 is TGTGCCTGGAGAACTAGCGGGAGCACAGATACGCAGTATTTT. Protein sequence: CAWRTSGSTDTQYF.

J is TRBJ2-1 and V is TRBV28, with 9 bases that match TRBD1. J was trimmed by 1 base and V by 2 bases; bases with no gene match: 0. The CDR3 length is 15 residues. CDR1 and CDR2 from the germline V gene are MDHEN and SYDVKM. The CDR3 here is CASSLGQGSYNEQFF. In DNA form, the CDR3 reads TGTGCCAGCAGTTTAGGACAGGGGTCCTACAATGAGCAGTTCTTC.